This entry features one TCR beta chain sequence. The antigen it binds to is not known. Per-base qualities were not stored, and no clone one base away is much larger. Library construction relied on the immunoSEQ multiplex PCR assay. The source study handled its data this way. A statistical classification framework was developed to diagnose cytomegalovirus status using the catalog of TCR beta chain sequences. Not all clones reach the TCRdb copy of this immuneACCESS table, which keeps in-frame sequences only. Checked studies attribute under half of the gap to unresolved V genes and leave the rest unexplained. Clone size and V and J calls were adopted from that table, with D and trimming inferred from the DNA. The sample records 150,000 to 200,000 clones, 85% of which are singletons. The ten largest clones take up approximately 15% of the sample. Separate from the roughly 630-subject first cohort, the validation cohort of 120 subjects was the group to which the donors belonged.

The sample belongs to a study of cytomegalovirus exposure and HLA in healthy donors (dated by TCRdb to 2016 to 2017). Broadly, across the study: According to a later analysis, the 120 or so validation repertoires were produced on the same platform as the 700 or so repertoires of the first cohort. The study was designed to test whether signatures of past pathogen exposure could be identified by cataloging public T cell receptors. A separate validation cohort of roughly 120 different subjects was used in addition to the 666-subject first cohort. The study combined high-throughput TCR immunosequencing, statistical association of individual TCRs with disease status, and machine learning to predict cytomegalovirus infection status.

The study at large found these results: The study listed 164 TCR beta chains as associated with cytomegalovirus. Cytomegalovirus status was reported to be diagnosed by the classifier with high specificity and sensitivity in both the original and validation cohorts. In vitro tests confirmed that a few of the cytomegalovirus-associated TCR beta chains recognize cytomegalovirus antigens. A later analysis had no HLA typing for the validation cohort, so co-occurrence there was scored across all 120 or so repertoires. Most TCR sequences were seen in very few donors, while some public TCRs were found in many individuals. The authors suggested that the approach could potentially be extended to other disease states and immunological phenotypes. In a later analysis, TCRs clustered in the first cohort were found to also tend to co-occur in the approximately 120 validation repertoires, with 90% to 95% of cluster scores above 0.

The sequence was obtained from a man between 18 and 35 years old in good health and CMV-seropositive. Sequencing was done on a sample of PBMCs.

The bases are TGTGCCAGCAGTGAAAAGGCTAGCGGGAGTTACGAGCAGTACTTC. Its amino acids are CASSEKASGSYEQYF. This receptor chain uses TRBV6-1 and TRBJ2-7, with 10 junctional bases fitting TRBD2. CDR1 MNHNS and CDR2 SASEGT are derived from the germline V gene. Trimming leaves V shorter by 2 bases and J shorter by 4 bases, with the junction holding 5 bases beyond the gene matches. Including cysteine and phenylalanine, the CDR3 has 15 amino acids. The entry retains the CDR3 DNA only, 45 bases that are in frame from base 1.